This entry lists 3 T cell receptor beta chains sequenced from one sample in a study of blood T cell repertoires in COVID-19. Assay: immunoSEQ multiplex PCR; the TCRdb copy retains only in-frame clones and omits some. Here the sample spans roughly 88,000 clones, roughly 80% being singletons. Sequencing was performed on peripheral blood. The origin of the receptors is a woman of 80 years or more with active or convalescent COVID-19.

The chain joins TRBV2 to TRBJ1-4; D might be TRBD1 (6 bases). Trimming shortened V by 4 bases and J by 4 bases, and 13 bases separated the two germline ends. Germline lookup yields CDR1 SNHLY and CDR2 FYNNEI. The CDR3 covers 15 residues. CDR3 in amino acids: CASSANRASNEKLFF. The CDR3 nucleotides read TGTGCCAGCAGTGCAAACAGGGCTAGTAATGAAAAACTGTTTTTT.

In its sample, this clone was seen once. V usage is TRBV5-4 and J usage is TRBJ2-7; 13 bases are a match to TRBD2. CDR3 length: 15 amino acids. After removal of 4 bases from V and 4 bases from J, the junction contained 5 bases not matched to a gene. Germline values: CDR1 SGHNT, CDR2 YYREEE (reference sequence). The CDR3 bases are TGTGCCAGCAGCCCGGGACTAGCGGGATCTTACGAGCAGTACTTC. This gives the protein CASSPGLAGSYEQYF.

The gene calls are TRBV6-6 and TRBJ2-3, with unresolved D. V lost 5 bases, J lost 0 bases, and 18 bases lay in between. CDR1 is MNHNY and CDR2 is SVGAGI in the germline V gene (reference sequence). The CDR3 length is 17 residues. This CDR3 is CASSPRSGSPSTDTQYF. The CDR3 region has the DNA TGTGCCAGCAGTCCCCGCTCAGGCTCCCCTAGCACAGATACGCAGTATTTT.